This TCR beta chain came from a study of chemoradiotherapy in HPV16-positive cancers. CDR3 length equals 12 residues. Germline trimming cut 11 bases from V and 12 bases from J; bases unmatched to any gene: 14. From germline, CDR1 is MGHDK and CDR2 SYGVNS. TCRdb keeps only in-frame clones here, not all; method: immunoSEQ multiplex PCR. The sample includes thousands of clones, roughly 70% of them seen just once. The TCR sequence derives from a human donor with HPV-associated anogenital cancer. The genes are TRBV25-1 and TRBJ2-3; 7 nucleotides line up with TRBD2. Sampling was conducted from a patient who underwent chemoradiotherapy. CDR3 in DNA: TGTGCCTCGAATACGGGGACTACACATCAGTATTTT. It specifies CASNTGTTHQYF. The variable domain in full, with the rest retrieved from reference TRBV25-1 and TRBJ2-3, is EADIYQTPRYLVIGTGKKITLECSQTMGHDKMYWYQQDPGMELHLIHYSYGVNSTEKGDLSSESTVSRIRTEHFPLTLESARPSHTSQYLCASNTGTTHQYFGPGTRLTVL.